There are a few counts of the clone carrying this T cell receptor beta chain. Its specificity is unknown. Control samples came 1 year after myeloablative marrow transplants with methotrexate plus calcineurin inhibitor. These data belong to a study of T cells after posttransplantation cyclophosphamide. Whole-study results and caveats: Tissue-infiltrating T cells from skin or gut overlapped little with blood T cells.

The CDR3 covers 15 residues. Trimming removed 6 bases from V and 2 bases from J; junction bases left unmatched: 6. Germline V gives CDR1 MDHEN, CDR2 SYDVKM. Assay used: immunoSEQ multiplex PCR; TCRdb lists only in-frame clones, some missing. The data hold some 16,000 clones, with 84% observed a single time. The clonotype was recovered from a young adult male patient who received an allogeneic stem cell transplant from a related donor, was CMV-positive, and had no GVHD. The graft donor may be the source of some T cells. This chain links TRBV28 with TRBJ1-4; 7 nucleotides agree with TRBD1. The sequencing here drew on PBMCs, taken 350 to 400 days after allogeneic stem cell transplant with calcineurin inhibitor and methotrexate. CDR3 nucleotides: TGTGCCAGCAGCCAGACAGGGTGGACTAATGAAAAACTGTTTTTT. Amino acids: CASSQTGWTNEKLFF. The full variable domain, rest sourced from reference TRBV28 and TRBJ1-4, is DVKVTQSSRYLVKRTGEKVFLECVQDMDHENMFWYRQDPGLGLRLIYFSYDVKMKEKGDIPEGYSVSREKKERFSLILESASTNQTSMYLCASSQTGWTNEKLFFGSGTQLSVL.